The rows below give T cell receptor beta chains drawn from one sample of a study of CD8+CD57+ T cells in acquired aplastic anemia. TCRdb called the reads again in MiXCR, with one record for every CDR3 protein. Here the sample spans approximately 100,000 distinct CDR3 sequences, 65% to 70% being singletons. The sequencing input was sorted CD4+, CD8+, or CD8+CD57+ T cells (not recorded which) from PBMCs. Receptors were obtained from a human donor with aplastic anemia. Each CDR3 is given without its conserved first and last residue.

V: TRBV20-1
J: TRBJ1-1
CDR3: SAVGYTEAF

V: TRBV20-1
J: TRBJ2-3
CDR3: SVDSGGAGTDTQY

V: TRBV15
J: TRBJ1-1
CDR3: ATGSTRTGVGTEAF

V: TRBV3-1
J: TRBJ1-6
CDR3: ASSHGGGVSPLH

V: TRBV2
J: TRBJ2-3
CDR3: ASSEEALVTSGFTDTQY

V: TRBV29-1
J: TRBJ1-2
CDR3: SVDMTGNYGYT

V: TRBV19
J: TRBJ2-6
CDR3: ASSSGFGANVLT

V: TRBV25-1
J: TRBJ1-1
CDR3: ASSGGTQAF

V: TRBV7-8
J: TRBJ2-1
CDR3: ASSLEASGSYNEQF

V: TRBV6-5
J: TRBJ1-1
CDR3: ASSHPDRMNTEAF

V: TRBV2
J: TRBJ1-5
CDR3: ASPLPQGPYQPQH

V: TRBV25-1
J: TRBJ2-2
CDR3: ASSDDRVANTGELF

V: TRBV5-6
J: TRBJ2-7
CDR3: ASSSRTGAGEQY

V: TRBV20-1
J: TRBJ2-5
CDR3: SARDLRASEETQY

V: TRBV15
J: TRBJ1-2
CDR3: ATEPRNNYGYT

V: TRBV20-1
J: TRBJ1-6
CDR3: SARDSGGARIVGSPLH

V: TRBV9
J: TRBJ2-1
CDR3: ASSVGQGLAYDEQF

V: TRBV7-7
J: TRBJ2-3
CDR3: ASSLTSTTDTQY

V: TRBV12-3/TRBV12-4
J: TRBJ1-1
CDR3: ASSHRVREAF

V: TRBV11-1
J: TRBJ2-6
CDR3: ASSLNYASSGANVLT

V: TRBV20-1
J: TRBJ2-5
CDR3: SARDPWETQY

V: TRBV7-2
J: TRBJ2-3
CDR3: ASSSRGGIGTQY

V: TRBV12-3/TRBV12-4
J: TRBJ2-1
CDR3: ASSPGTSYNEQF

V: TRBV5-6
J: TRBJ2-5
CDR3: ASSLENQETQY

V: TRBV19
J: TRBJ1-3
CDR3: ASRTTGQNTIY

V: TRBV25-1
J: TRBJ2-2
CDR3: ASSDPGGGATGELF

V: TRBV29-1
J: TRBJ2-2
CDR3: SVDTPYTGELF

V: TRBV20-1
J: TRBJ1-2
CDR3: SARPVGRLPGDGYT

V: TRBV20-1
J: TRBJ2-3
CDR3: SAPRQSLTTDTQY

V: TRBV7-8
J: TRBJ2-7
CDR3: ASSPIEGPSSEQY

V: TRBV7-2
J: TRBJ2-3
CDR3: ASSLGLRMDTQY

V: TRBV20-1
J: TRBJ2-5
CDR3: SARVVGASGKETQY

V: TRBV19
J: TRBJ1-4
CDR3: ASNNPNEKLF

V: TRBV20-1
J: TRBJ2-7
CDR3: SAREGQGLYEQY

V: TRBV29-1
J: TRBJ2-1
CDR3: SVEDWGTNAPSEQF

V: TRBV19
J: TRBJ2-3
CDR3: ASRWRGGSDTQY

V: TRBV2
J: TRBJ1-2
CDR3: ASSESLGPNYGYT